Shown below are 25 T cell receptor beta chains from a single sample sequenced in a study of cytomegalovirus exposure and HLA in healthy donors. Primers included in the PCR were 60 Vbeta and 13 Jbeta primers. Sequencing used immunoSEQ multiplex PCR; TCRdb keeps in-frame clones, though not all of them. This table has about 140,000 clones, 88% appearing once. The sequenced sample was PBMCs. All receptors come from a woman aged 35 to 49 in good health and CMV-seronegative.

J is TRBJ2-7 and V is TRBV4-1; 8 bases match TRBD2. Germline lookup yields CDR1 MGHRA and CDR2 YSYEKL. The CDR3 spans 17 residues. Germline trimming cut 4 bases from V and 6 bases from J; bases unmatched to any gene: 17. The DNA of the CDR3 is TGCGCCAGCAGCCCACCCGATGGTAGTAGCGGGATAGCCGAGCAGTACTTC. Protein: CASSPPDGSSGIAEQYF.

The CDR3 coding sequence is TGTGCCAGCAGCCCACAGGAAACCAAAAACATTCAGTACTTC. Protein: CASSPQETKNIQYF. This chain uses TRBV7-8 with TRBJ2-4; D perhaps matches TRBD1 (5 bases). This CDR3 is built from 14 residues. With 5 bases removed from V and 2 bases from J, the gap between germline ends came to 10 bases. From germline, CDR1 is SGHVS and CDR2 FQNEAQ.

This clone showed up just a few times. J is TRBJ2-5 and V is TRBV19, with a possible D match to TRBD2 (6 bases). The CDR3 has 15 amino acids. Germline values: CDR1 LNHDA, CDR2 SQIVND (reference sequence). V was cut by 1 base and J by 5 bases, with 14 bases left in between. Here the CDR3 reads CASSIGTTMRETQYF. Here the CDR3 DNA reads TGTGCCAGTAGTATAGGGACTACGATGAGGGAGACCCAGTACTTC.

V usage is TRBV27 and J usage is TRBJ1-1; 9 bases map to TRBD1. After removal of 0 bases from V and 5 bases from J, the junction contained 7 bases not matched to a gene. In germline, CDR1 is MNHEY, CDR2 SMNVEV (reference sequence). The length of the CDR3 is 16 residues. CDR3 nucleotide sequence: TGTGCCAGCAGTTTATCTCCTACAGGGGGCTGGACTGAAGCTTTCTTT. Protein product: CASSLSPTGGWTEAFF.

The chain carries TRBV5-1 and TRBJ1-1, with D maybe TRBD1 (6 bases). In germline, CDR1 is SGHRS, CDR2 YFSETQ. V gave up 2 bases and J gave up 1 base, with 9 bases separating them. This CDR3 region has 14 residues. For the CDR3, the DNA is TGCGCCAGCAGCTTTACAGGGTCGAACACTGAAGCTTTCTTT. It is translated as CASSFTGSNTEAFF.

This clone came up once. The V call is TRBV25-1, the J call TRBJ2-1; a possible D gene is TRBD1 (6 bases). CDR1 and CDR2 (germline): MGHDK, SYGVNS. The CDR3 length is 16 residues. The V end was cut by 0 bases, the J end by 3 bases, with 12 bases between. In DNA, the CDR3 is TGTGCCAGCAGTGAATATCCGGACAGTGGCTACAATGAGCAGTTCTTC. This gives the protein CASSEYPDSGYNEQFF.

The chain joins TRBV28 to TRBJ2-1; 9 bases agree with TRBD2. This CDR3 region has 13 residues. Germline lookup yields CDR1 MDHEN and CDR2 SYDVKM. The ends lost 5 bases at V and 8 bases at J; junction bases unmatched: 4. CDR3 DNA sequence: TGTGCCAGCAGTACGGGACTAGCTCATGAGCAGTTCTTC. Translating it yields CASSTGLAHEQFF.

This clone was counted a single time. The V gene is TRBV11-2, the J gene TRBJ2-3, with a possible D match to TRBD2 (5 bases). The CDR3 extends over 12 amino acids. The germline V gene encodes CDR1 SGHAT and CDR2 FQNNGV. Between the trimmed V and J ends, which lost 1 base and 7 bases, there was a span of 6 bases. CDR3 sequence: CASSLAGYTQYF. The CDR3 region has the DNA TGTGCCAGCAGCTTAGCGGGATATACGCAGTATTTT.

The V and J genes are TRBV18 and TRBJ2-1; possible D gene TRBD2, 5 bases. The V gene's germline CDR1 is KGHSH and CDR2 LQKENI. This CDR3 is 17 amino acids long. The V gene lost 4 bases and the J gene lost 0 bases, with 16 bases spanning the gap. DNA of the CDR3: TGTGCCAGCTCACGAGTCGGAGGCTCAAGCTCCTACAATGAGCAGTTCTTC. This codes for CASSRVGGSSSYNEQFF.

Comment on this clone: One end of the junction is discordant with germline, which a read error may explain. This rearrangement joins TRBV7-9 to TRBJ2-3; D is uncertain. The CDR3 runs to 13 residues. CDR1 SEHNR and CDR2 FQNEAQ come from the germline V gene (reference sequence). CDR3 in amino acids: CSSSSVATDTQYF. Written as DNA, the CDR3 is TGTTCCAGCAGCTCCGTAGCCACAGATACGCAGTATTTT.

This clone has only one observation. The V and J genes are TRBV6-1 and TRBJ2-1; 7 nucleotides align to TRBD2. CDR3 length: 14 amino acids. The germline V gene has CDR1 MNHNS and CDR2 SASEGT. V was pared by 11 bases and J by 7 bases, with 14 bases of the junction left unmatched. The CDR3 coding sequence is TGTGCCGCCCGACGAGGGAGGGATAGAAATGAGCAGTTCTTC. It codes for CAARRGRDRNEQFF.

In DNA form, the CDR3 reads TGTGCCAGCAGCTTAGCGAGCGGGAGGGCGGATGGGGAGCTGTTTTTT. It translates to CASSLASGRADGELFF. The chain carries TRBV11-3 and TRBJ2-2; 10 nucleotides agree with TRBD2. Germline V gene sequence: CDR1 SGHNT, CDR2 YENEEA. The CDR3 covers 16 residues. J gave up 8 bases and V 1 base, and 7 bases lay outside the gene matches.

This clone has a single count. The V call is TRBV27, the J call TRBJ1-1; D unresolved. The CDR3 length is 13 residues. CDR1 and CDR2 from the germline V gene are MNHEY and SMNVEV (reference sequence). V lost 3 bases and J lost 4, with 9 bases in between. The CDR3 DNA is TGTGCCAGCAGTTTCGGGGTGGGCACTGAAGCTTTCTTT. The encoded protein is CASSFGVGTEAFF.

The V and J genes are TRBV11-2 and TRBJ2-7; D not certain. The CDR3 is 14 residues long. V lost 4 bases to trimming and J lost 4 bases, with 14 bases between them. CDR1 is SGHAT, CDR2 FQNNGV, per germline. The chain's CDR3 is CASSSYSGGYEQYF. In nucleotides, the CDR3 is TGTGCCAGCAGCTCTTATTCAGGTGGTTACGAGCAGTACTTC.

This rearrangement joins TRBV27 to TRBJ2-7; possibly TRBD2 for D (6 bases). Germline V gene data show CDR1 as MNHEY and CDR2 as SMNVEV (reference sequence). The CDR3 is made up of 15 amino acids. The V and J ends lost 4 bases and 3 bases respectively, with 16 bases between them. The chain's CDR3 is CASSWGLVGGYEQYF. The CDR3 coding sequence is TGTGCCAGCAGTTGGGGACTGGTGGGGGGCTACGAGCAGTACTTC.

This chain uses TRBV5-1 with TRBJ2-3; 12 nucleotides align to TRBD2. Germline assignment: CDR1 SGHRS and CDR2 YFSETQ. This CDR3 contains 17 residues. V shed 3 bases, J shed 4 bases, and the junction held 9 bases outside the gene matches. The CDR3 DNA reads TGCGCCAGCAGCTCAGGATTGACTAGCGGGAGACCAGATACGCAGTATTTT. It yields the protein CASSSGLTSGRPDTQYF.

This clone turned up a few times. The chain employs TRBV15 and TRBJ2-5, with 9 bases fitting TRBD2. Unmatched junction bases numbered 6, after V lost 8 bases and J lost 5 bases. This CDR3 contains 13 residues. From germline, CDR1 is LNHNV and CDR2 YYDKDF (reference sequence). CDR3 sequence (DNA): TGTGCCACCGGGTTAGCGGGAGCTGAGACCCAGTACTTC. This codes for CATGLAGAETQYF.

Note on this clone: The sample contains more than one DNA sequence encoding this CDR3. This chain joins TRBV11-3 and TRBJ2-1, with 7 bases that match TRBD2. V lost 8 bases to trimming and J lost 2 bases; unmatched junction nucleotides: 6. This CDR3 comprises 14 residues. CDR1 and CDR2 (germline): SGHNT, YENEEA. CDR3 loop: CASSSGLAYNEQFF. For the CDR3, the DNA is TGTGCCAGCTCCTCCGGACTAGCCTACAATGAGCAGTTCTTC.

In DNA, the CDR3 is TGTGCCAGCAGCTTAACTGGGGGGAGGATGACCGGGGAGCTGTTTTTT. It encodes CASSLTGGRMTGELFF. This chain links TRBV7-3 with TRBJ2-2; possible D gene TRBD2, 6 bases. V lost 0 bases and J 5 bases, leaving 13 bases between the germline ends. The V gene's germline CDR1 is SGHTA and CDR2 FQGTGA. This CDR3 is built from 16 residues.

The J gene is TRBJ2-5, the V gene TRBV19; D gene ambiguous. TRBJ2-7 matches the DNA end more closely, so the J call is doubtful. The CDR3 is 10 residues long. From germline, CDR1 is LNHDA and CDR2 SQIVND (reference sequence). The chain's CDR3 is CASPPYEQYF. The CDR3, as DNA: TGTGCCAGTCCCCCCTACGAGCAGTACTTC.

The chain couples TRBV19 to TRBJ2-1; TRBD2 matches 11 bases. Germline V CDR1 and CDR2: LNHDA, SQIVND (reference sequence). J gave up 5 bases and V 5 bases, and 8 bases lay outside the gene matches. CDR3 size: 16 residues. The CDR3 bases are TGTGCCAGTAGTCCGACGGGACTAGCGGTAAACAATGAGCAGTTCTTC. It is translated as CASSPTGLAVNNEQFF.

This rearrangement joins TRBV29-1 to TRBJ2-2; D might be TRBD2 (5 bases). Germline V gene lookup returns CDR1 SQVTM and CDR2 ANQGSEA. V lost 7 bases to trimming and J lost 3 bases, with 15 bases between them. This CDR3 region has 14 residues. CDR3: CSARASGDTGELFF. Here the CDR3 DNA reads TGCAGCGCGAGAGCCAGCGGAGACACCGGGGAGCTGTTTTTT.

This chain connects TRBV6-5 to TRBJ2-5; 8 bases line up with TRBD2. This CDR3 has 13 amino acids. Germline CDR1 reads MNHEY; CDR2 reads SVGAGI. The J segment lost 5 bases and the V segment lost 6 bases, leaving 5 bases of the junction unmatched. The CDR3 DNA reads TGTGCCAGCAGCGGACTAGCATCGGAGACCCAGTACTTC. Translated: CASSGLASETQYF.

The rearrangement links TRBV19 to TRBJ1-5; no clear D gene. V was clipped by 9 bases and J by 2 bases, with 11 bases between them. The CDR3 has 13 amino acids. Germline V gene data show CDR1 as LNHDA and CDR2 as SQIVND (reference sequence). The CDR3 loop is CASGLGGNQPQHF. As DNA, the CDR3 is TGTGCCAGCGGACTTGGGGGCAATCAGCCCCAGCATTTT.

About this clone: Germline and junction disagree at one end, which may indicate a read error. V and J are TRBV10-3 and TRBJ1-5; D is uncertain. The CDR3 totals 13 residues. Looked up from germline, CDR1 is ENHRY and CDR2 is SYGVKD. Here the CDR3 DNA reads TGTGCCATCAGTGAGCACAGCAACCAGCCCCAGCATTTT. Its translation is CAISEHSNQPQHF.